Following are 24 T cell receptor beta chains from one sample sequenced in a study of blood T cells in healthy people across ages. Through a sample-barcoded 5' primer and a J-beta primer mix, a second PCR was run for about 7 to 12 cycles. One entry per CDR3 protein, called by TCRdb with MiXCR from the 5' RACE reads. Of 600,000 to 1,000,000 distinct CDR3 sequences in the sample, roughly 25% were seen once. The same data also contributed to another study, on T cells of mothers and their children.

The sample was blood. Receptors were obtained from a boy between 10 and 17 years old in good health.

This clonotype was detected a few times. The rearrangement links TRBV6-2 or TRBV6-3 to TRBJ2-1; TRBD2 might be the D (7 bases). V was shortened by 6 bases and J by 7 bases, with 19 bases between the two germline ends. The CDR3 has 15 amino acids. The germline CDR1 and CDR2 sequences are MNHEY and SVGEGT. The CDR3 DNA reads TGTGCCAGCAGCCCTGGAGGGGGGGGCGAGAATGAGCAGTTCTTC. The encoded protein is CASSPGGGGENEQFF.

The chain has TRBV12-3 or TRBV12-4 and TRBJ2-3; weak D call: TRBD2 (6 bases). Trimming left V 4 bases short and J 4 bases short, with 9 bases between. The CDR3 runs 13 residues. Here the CDR3 DNA reads TGTGCCAGCAGTTGGGCGGGGTCAGATACGCAGTATTTT. It specifies CASSWAGSDTQYF.

The rearrangement joins TRBV20-1 to TRBJ2-5; D call uncertain. The CDR3 consists of 11 residues. In germline, CDR1 is DFQATT, CDR2 SNEGSKA (reference sequence). Trimming cost V 5 bases and J 4 bases, with 8 bases left between them. The CDR3 sequence is CSARLGETQYF. CDR3 in DNA: TGCAGTGCTCGTTTAGGAGAGACCCAGTACTTC.

This clonotype was picked up a small number of times. The chain joins TRBV7-2 to TRBJ2-5; 7 bases align to TRBD2. The last part of the DNA fits TRBJ2-1 better; the J call may be wrong. CDR3 size: 13 residues. CDR1 SGHTA and CDR2 FQGNSA come from the germline V gene. CDR3 DNA: TGTGCCAGCAGCTTTGCGGGAGTAGGTGAGCAGTTCTTC. It yields the protein CASSFAGVGEQFF.

The chain has TRBV7-9 and TRBJ2-7, with D maybe TRBD2 (5 bases). This CDR3 region has 14 residues. Germline V gene data show CDR1 as SEHNR and CDR2 as FQNEAQ (reference sequence). V was shortened by 5 bases and J by 6 bases, with 17 bases between the two germline ends. In DNA form, the CDR3 reads TGTGCCAGCAGCGGCTTAAGAGGGAGCCGCGAGCAGTACTTC. Its translation is CASSGLRGSREQYF.

The genes are TRBV29-1 and TRBJ1-2; TRBD1 might be the D (6 bases). Germline V gene sequence: CDR1 SQVTM, CDR2 ANQGSEA. There are 14 residues in the CDR3. Trimming pared 4 bases from V and 5 bases from J, leaving 17 bases between. In DNA, the CDR3 is TGCAGCGTTGCGGTCAAGGACAGAGGATATGGCTACACCTTC. As protein: CSVAVKDRGYGYTF.

The chain recombines TRBV5-1 with TRBJ1-1; D ambiguous. Germline V CDR1 and CDR2: SGHRS, YFSETQ. V was clipped by 4 bases and J by 3 bases, with 13 bases between them. The length of the CDR3 is 14 residues. CDR3 DNA sequence: TGCGCCAGCAGCCCCGCCGACTGGTACACTGAAGCTTTCTTT. Translation: CASSPADWYTEAFF. Complete variable domain (other parts from reference TRBV5-1 and TRBJ1-1): KAGVTQTPRYLIKTRGQQVTLSCSPISGHRSVSWYQQTPGQGLQFLFEYFSETQRNKGNFPGRFSGRQFSNSRSEMNVSTLELGDSALYLCASSPADWYTEAFFGQGTRLTVV.

The rearrangement uses TRBV13 and TRBJ2-5; TRBD2 matches 10 bases. Per the germline V gene, CDR1 is PRHDT and CDR2 is FYEKMQ (reference sequence). This CDR3 is built from 15 residues. Unmatched junction bases numbered 4, after V lost 1 base and J lost 5 bases. This CDR3 reads CASSLVLAGVETQYF. The CDR3 nucleotides read TGTGCCAGCAGCTTAGTGCTAGCGGGGGTGGAGACCCAGTACTTC.

In this sample, this clonotype turned up once. J is TRBJ2-7 and V is TRBV20-1, with 7 bases matching TRBD2. The CDR3 runs to 15 residues. Germline trimming cut 6 bases from V and 1 base from J; bases unmatched to any gene: 12. From germline, CDR1 is DFQATT and CDR2 SNEGSKA (reference sequence). This CDR3 is CSALRGERGSYEQYF. The CDR3 DNA reads as TGCAGTGCCCTTCGGGGGGAGAGAGGTTCCTACGAGCAGTACTTC.

The chain combines TRBV6-5 with TRBJ1-6, with a possible D match to TRBD1 (5 bases). The CDR3 sequence is 18 residues long. The germline V gene encodes CDR1 MNHEY and CDR2 SVGAGI. Trimming cost V 0 bases and J 0 bases, with 12 bases left between them. The CDR3 here is CASSYSSGGSSYNSPLHF. CDR3 bases: TGTGCCAGCAGTTACTCGAGTGGGGGGAGCTCCTATAATTCACCCCTCCACTTT.

This clonotype was seen only a few times. J is TRBJ2-7 and V is TRBV27, with a possible D match to TRBD2 (6 bases). Trimming shortened V by 5 bases and J by 1 base, and 15 bases separated the two germline ends. The CDR3 is 15 residues long. The germline V gene encodes CDR1 MNHEY and CDR2 SMNVEV (reference sequence). The DNA for the CDR3 is TGTGCCAGCAGTCCTGGAGCGGGCGGATCCTACGAGCAGTACTTC. It codes for CASSPGAGGSYEQYF.

This chain uses TRBV20-1 with TRBJ2-5, with D possibly being TRBD1 (9 bases). The closer fit of TRBJ2-7 to the DNA end suggests the J call may be wrong. CDR1 and CDR2 (germline): DFQATT, SNEGSKA (reference sequence). The CDR3 loop spans 14 amino acids. The CDR3 DNA is TGCAGTGTCCATAGCGGGACAGGGCCCTACGAGCAGTACTTC. Translated, it gives CSVHSGTGPYEQYF.

This clonotype occurred a few times. This sequence joins TRBV28 and TRBJ2-3; the D gene could be TRBD1 or TRBD2 (5 bases each). The germline V gene has CDR1 MDHEN and CDR2 SYDVKM. This CDR3 spans 16 amino acids. V was pared by 7 bases and J by 5 bases, with 22 bases between. The CDR3 nucleotides are TGTGCCAGCATCACTTTAGGTGGGGGTTCCGTAGATACGCAGTATTTT. This codes for CASITLGGGSVDTQYF.

Concerning this clonotype itself: At one of its ends the junction is not consistent with the germline gene, which may arise from a read error. V gene TRBV5-1 combines with J gene TRBJ1-1, with TRBD1 matching over 7 bases. Germline loops: CDR1 SGHRS, CDR2 YFSETQ. The CDR3 runs to 15 residues. As DNA, the CDR3 is TGCGCCAGCAGATTGGCCGGGACAGCGAACACTGAAGCTTCCTTT. This codes for CASRLAGTANTEASF. Full variable domain (rest looked up from reference TRBV5-1 and TRBJ1-1): KAGVTQTPRYLIKTRGQQVTLSCSPISGHRSVSWYQQTPGQGLQFLFEYFSETQRNKGNFPGRFSGRQFSNSRSEMNVSTLELGDSALYLCASRLAGTANTEASFGQGTRLTVV.

This clonotype was detected only a few times. The rearrangement uses TRBV6-2 or TRBV6-3 and TRBJ2-2; D uncertain. Looked up from germline, CDR1 is MNHEY and CDR2 is SVGEGT. The CDR3 is 16 residues long. V was clipped by 2 bases and J by 1 base, with 11 bases between them. DNA of the CDR3: TGTGCCAGCAGTTACCCCGACGGCCGGAACACCGGGGAGCTGTTTTTT. Translated, it gives CASSYPDGRNTGELFF.

The J gene is TRBJ2-7, the V gene TRBV13, with no clear D. Trimming stripped 0 bases from V and 1 base from J, with 7 bases between. The germline V gene has CDR1 PRHDT and CDR2 FYEKMQ (reference sequence). The CDR3 has 14 residues. The CDR3 spells CASSLGPRSYEQYF. In nucleotides, the CDR3 is TGTGCCAGCAGCTTAGGCCCCAGGTCCTACGAGCAGTACTTC.

This CDR3 reads CASSSDRGSAFF. CDR3 nucleotide sequence: TGTGCCAGCAGTTCCGACAGGGGATCGGCTTTCTTT. V is TRBV6-2 or TRBV6-3 and J is TRBJ1-1; 8 positions agree with TRBD1. This CDR3 is 12 amino acids long. J lost 11 bases, V lost 4 bases, and 6 bases had no gene match. Looked up from germline, CDR1 is MNHEY and CDR2 is SVGEGT.

The chain uses TRBV5-1 and TRBJ1-1, with 7 nucleotides matching TRBD1. The CDR3 consists of 17 residues. The V gene's germline CDR1 is SGHRS and CDR2 YFSETQ. V gave up 1 base and J gave up 4 bases; unmatched junction bases: 13. The CDR3 DNA sequence: TGCGCCAGCAGCTTGAACCGGGACAGACAGATAGGCACTGAAGCTTTCTTT. This codes for CASSLNRDRQIGTEAFF.

This clonotype has only a few counts. V is TRBV7-3 and J is TRBJ1-3; D not resolved. Germline assignment: CDR1 SGHTA and CDR2 FQGTGA. The V end was cut by 5 bases, the J end by 0 bases, with 17 bases between. This CDR3 contains 17 residues. CDR3 region: CASSPGPLGSSGNTIYF. The CDR3 nucleotides are TGTGCCAGCAGCCCCGGTCCCTTGGGTTCCTCTGGAAACACCATATATTTT.

The chain recombines TRBV12-3 or TRBV12-4 with TRBJ2-2; tentative D call: TRBD1 (6 bases). This CDR3 has 15 residues. V gave up 7 bases and J gave up 3 bases, with 15 bases separating them. For the CDR3, the DNA is TGTGCCAGCAAAAAGACAGGTTCGGACACCGGGGAGCTGTTTTTT. Encoded protein: CASKKTGSDTGELFF.

The chain uses TRBV11-2 and TRBJ1-1; TRBD1 agrees at 9 bases. The CDR3 runs 16 residues. V lost 2 bases and J lost 6; bases outside the gene matches: 10. The V gene's germline CDR1 is SGHAT and CDR2 FQNNGV. The CDR3 loop reads CASSLQGQGGASEAFF. In DNA, the CDR3 is TGTGCCAGCAGCTTACAGGGACAGGGAGGTGCTTCTGAAGCTTTCTTT.

This clonotype was observed a handful of times. This chain connects TRBV20-1 to TRBJ1-1; D perhaps matches TRBD1 (5 bases). The CDR3 length is 12 residues. The germline V gene has CDR1 DFQATT and CDR2 SNEGSKA (reference sequence). The germline V and J ends were trimmed by 6 bases and 1 base, with 9 bases remaining between them. The CDR3 is CSANTGNTEAFF. Written as DNA, the CDR3 is TGCAGTGCCAACACAGGGAACACTGAAGCTTTCTTT.

A few counts support this clonotype. Written as DNA, the CDR3 is TGTGCCAGCGGGGATAGCGGGAGCGCCAAAAACATTCAGTACTTC. Translation: CASGDSGSAKNIQYF. The rearrangement joins TRBV6-5 to TRBJ2-4; 9 bases fit TRBD2. V gave up 8 bases and J gave up 1 base; unmatched junction bases: 6. Per germline, CDR1 MNHEY and CDR2 SVGAGI. The CDR3 has 15 residues.

This clonotype was observed a few times. The rearrangement uses TRBV5-1 and TRBJ2-3, with a weak D call TRBD1 (6 bases). V lost 5 bases, J lost 5 bases, and 12 bases lay in between. The CDR3 sequence is 13 residues long. Germline values: CDR1 SGHRS, CDR2 YFSETQ. The CDR3 coding sequence is TGCGCCAGCAGTCTGACAGGTATAGATACGCAGTATTTT. Its translation: CASSLTGIDTQYF.